This TCR beta chain emerged from a study of chemoradiotherapy in HPV16-positive cancers (dated by TCRdb to between 2021 and 2022). Looking at the study overall: Functional T-cell assays on cells from two HPV16-positive patients defined candidate HPV-specific T-cell clones and common TCR motifs. Next, the candidate HPV-specific TCRs and motifs were followed in TCR repertoires from 80 to 90 patients with HPV-related cancers. The study asked whether T-cell immunity to the HPV oncoproteins E6 and E7 changes during chemoradiotherapy and whether this immunity affects survival. Results the study describes overall, beyond this receptor: Only a couple of HPV16-positive patients were used to derive the functional definition of HPV-specific T cells, and the survival association was reported for HPV16-positive patients. Expansion of candidate HPV-specific clones and E7-related TCR motifs was observed in the tumor microenvironment during treatment, whereas no such expansion was observed for non-HPV-specific T cells. Among HPV16-positive patients, expansion of HPV-responsive T cells during chemoradiotherapy was associated with better recurrence-free survival.

Here V drops 8 bases and J drops 5 bases, and the junction holds 6 bases not matched to any gene. CDR1 and CDR2 are read off the germline V gene as MNHEY and SVGAGI. Measured from the cysteine to the phenylalanine, the CDR3 is 13 residues long. Solely the CDR3 DNA is kept, with 39 bases framed from the first base. Repertoires were sampled repeatedly over the course of chemoradiotherapy so that clonal expansion in the tumor microenvironment could be followed. This clone has a handful of counts. What this receptor recognizes is not known. Base qualities were left out, and no much larger clone turns up one base away. Libraries came from the immunoSEQ multiplex PCR assay. The clones in this table, taken by TCRdb from immuneACCESS, are in-frame only. Not every clone is retained; where verified, under half of the shortfall comes from an unresolved V gene, and the cause of the rest is unknown. The sample records 6,000 or so clones, 70% to 75% of which are singletons. About a tenth of the sample goes to the ten largest clones.

The specimen was taken from a patient who underwent chemoradiotherapy. This receptor was obtained from a human donor with HPV-associated anogenital cancer. The chain is made from TRBV6-5 and TRBJ1-5; 7 central bases correspond to TRBD1. The sequenced DNA is TGTGCCAGCCTTCACAGGGGACATCAGCCCCAGCATTTT. Protein translation: CASLHRGHQPQHF.